These 30 T cell receptor beta chains came from one sample sequenced in a study of human T cells and chemical hapten exposure. Sample time point: pre-sensitization, week 0. Treatment in this sample: therapeutic diphenylcyclopropenone sensitization with weekly scalp DPC. TCRdb called the RACE reads again in MiXCR, with one record for every CDR3 protein. The sample lists tens of thousands of distinct CDR3 sequences, more than 9% occurring once. The material was whole blood, obtained in connection with sensitization to the hapten diphenylcyclopropenone (DPC). These receptors were taken from a man aged 30 to 45 with alopecia areata. Some clones in this sample may be carry-over from other donors' samples.

The rearrangement links TRBV6-5 to TRBJ1-1; D is uncertain. With 6 bases removed from V and 5 bases from J, the gap between germline ends came to 10 bases. There are 12 residues in the CDR3. The germline V gene has CDR1 MNHEY and CDR2 SVGAGI. The CDR3 protein is CASRRPATEAFF. The CDR3 DNA reads as TGTGCCAGCAGACGACCCGCTACTGAAGCTTTCTTT.

This clonotype was counted ten times or more. The chain employs TRBV10-2 and TRBJ1-5; 9 positions agree with TRBD1. The V and J ends lost 3 bases and 10 bases, in that order; junction bases with no gene match: 4. The CDR3 consists of 13 residues. Germline V gives CDR1 WSHSY, CDR2 SAAADI. CDR3 loop: CASSEITGGPQHF. The CDR3 DNA is TGCGCCAGCAGTGAAATTACAGGGGGCCCCCAGCATTTT.

This chain links TRBV20-1 with TRBJ1-2, with a weak D call TRBD1 (5 bases). Germline V gene data show CDR1 as DFQATT and CDR2 as SNEGSKA (reference sequence). The CDR3 contains 14 residues. Trimming removed 0 bases at V and 4 bases at J, with 12 bases between. The CDR3 DNA reads as TGCAGTGCTAGAGATCGCAGGGTGGGCTATGGCTACACCTTC. This translates into CSARDRRVGYGYTF.

The chain is built from TRBV6-4 and TRBJ2-1; D might be TRBD2 (5 bases). The CDR3 is 14 residues long. Germline CDR1 is MRHNA and CDR2 is SNTAGT. Deletions cut 0 bases from V and 8 bases from J, with 11 bases between. CDR3 coding DNA: TGTGCCAGCAGTGACTCCGGGGATGGACATGAGCAGTTCTTC. Amino acid sequence: CASSDSGDGHEQFF.

This clonotype turned up a few times. The chain uses TRBV27 and TRBJ2-5; D is unclear. V lost 0 bases to trimming and J lost 1 base, with 9 bases between them. Germline CDR1 and CDR2: MNHEY and SMNVEV (reference sequence). The CDR3 loop spans 15 amino acids. CDR3: CASSLSPRTQETQYF. CDR3 DNA sequence: TGTGCCAGCAGTTTATCACCGCGGACCCAAGAGACCCAGTACTTC.

The table lists this clonotype with a few counts. This chain joins TRBV24-1 and TRBJ2-1, with D possibly being TRBD1 or TRBD2 (5 bases each). This CDR3 is 12 amino acids long. V was trimmed by 2 bases and J by 15 bases, leaving 13 bases between them. The germline gives CDR1 KGHDR, CDR2 SFDVKD. In DNA form, the CDR3 reads TGTGCCACCAGTGATTCGAAGGGGAGCAGGTTCTTC. It is translated as CATSDSKGSRFF.

This chain joins TRBV7-9 and TRBJ1-5; 9 nucleotides agree with TRBD1. Germline-derived CDR1 and CDR2 are SEHNR and FQNEAQ (reference sequence). The CDR3 totals 18 residues. After removal of 2 bases from V and 0 bases from J, the junction contained 8 bases not matched to a gene. CDR3 sequence: CASSLWGQGRFSNQPQHF. CDR3 sequence (DNA): TGTGCCAGCAGCTTATGGGGACAGGGTCGTTTTAGCAATCAGCCCCAGCATTTT.

In its sample, this clonotype was seen a few times. This rearrangement joins TRBV4-2 to TRBJ2-5, with TRBD2 matching 13 bases. CDR1 and CDR2 (germline): LGHNA, YNFKEQ. Unmatched junction bases numbered 5, after V lost 5 bases and J lost 2 bases. This CDR3 has 16 residues. The CDR3 sequence is CASSRLAGGPQETQYF. The CDR3 DNA reads TGTGCCAGCAGCAGACTAGCGGGGGGCCCACAAGAGACCCAGTACTTC.

This clonotype showed up many times. The chain uses TRBV6-6 and TRBJ2-2; weak D call: TRBD1 (5 bases). The germline gives CDR1 MNHNY, CDR2 SVGAGI (reference sequence). The CDR3 length is 16 residues. V was cut by 2 bases and J by 1 base, with 11 bases left in between. In nucleotides, the CDR3 is TGTGCCAGCAGTTACGCCACAGGACGGAACACCGGGGAGCTGTTTTTT. This encodes CASSYATGRNTGELFF.

The CDR3: CSARDPWGLRAKNIQYF. CDR3 nucleotides: TGCAGTGCTAGAGACCCCTGGGGGCTTCGGGCCAAAAACATTCAGTACTTC. The gene calls are TRBV20-1 and TRBJ2-4; a possible D gene is TRBD1 (6 bases). CDR3 length: 17 residues. CDR1 and CDR2 (germline): DFQATT, SNEGSKA (reference sequence). Trimming removed 0 bases at V and 1 base at J, with 16 bases between.

This clonotype was recorded a few times. CDR3 nucleotides: TGTGCCAGCACAGTTTCGGGCCTTGGGAAGGAAGCTTTCTTT. Protein sequence: CASTVSGLGKEAFF. The V call is TRBV28, the J call TRBJ1-1; D unresolved. Germline-derived CDR1 and CDR2 are MDHEN and SYDVKM. V lost 7 bases and J lost 8, with 20 bases in between. The CDR3 spans 14 residues.

V is TRBV6-7 and J is TRBJ1-6; TRBD1 is a possible D gene (5 bases). TRBV6-7 is placed among ORFs of uncertain function. Trimming pared 2 bases from V and 1 base from J, leaving 27 bases between. There are 22 residues in the CDR3. The CDR3, as DNA: TGTGCCAGCAGTTACGTCACTTCCAACGGGACTCCTCGACGGTCCTATAATTCACCCCTCCACTTT. Its protein product is CASSYVTSNGTPRRSYNSPLHF.

In its sample, this clonotype was seen many times. This sequence joins TRBV6-2 or TRBV6-3 and TRBJ2-3; perhaps TRBD2 as D (6 bases). Trimming pared 2 bases from V and 1 base from J, leaving 10 bases between. This CDR3 spans 15 amino acids. CDR1 is MNHEY, CDR2 SVGEGT, per germline. CDR3 DNA sequence: TGTGCCAGCAGTTACCCGGGGGACGGCACAGATACGCAGTATTTT. Its protein is CASSYPGDGTDTQYF.

This chain uses TRBV18 with TRBJ1-2; possible D gene TRBD1, 5 bases. CDR3 length: 13 amino acids. The germline V and J ends were trimmed by 3 bases and 3 bases, with 8 bases remaining between them. Germline V gene sequence: CDR1 KGHSH, CDR2 LQKENI. The CDR3 region has the DNA TGTGCCAGCTCACCGGGAGGGGACTATGGCTACACCTTC. This translates into CASSPGGDYGYTF.

The sample holds many counts of this clonotype. This rearrangement joins TRBV14 to TRBJ2-5, with D possibly TRBD2 on 6 matching bases. The V end lost 0 bases, the J end lost 5 bases, and 13 bases lay between the germline ends. The CDR3 runs 15 residues. Per the germline V gene, CDR1 is SGHDN and CDR2 is FVKESK. In DNA form, the CDR3 reads TGTGCCAGCAGCCAAGACGCGGGGAACGGTGAGACCCAGTACTTC. Protein: CASSQDAGNGETQYF.

This clonotype has ten or more counts. V is TRBV12-3 or TRBV12-4 and J is TRBJ1-5, with D hard to call. V shed 4 bases and J shed 2 bases, with 12 bases lying between them. The CDR3 runs 15 residues. CDR3 DNA: TGTGCCAGCAGTTCCCTCCCCGGAGGCAATCAGCCCCAGCATTTT. It specifies CASSSLPGGNQPQHF.

This clonotype was seen more than once but under ten times. This chain uses TRBV10-3 with TRBJ1-5; D not resolved. The CDR3 has 12 amino acids. Germline-derived CDR1 and CDR2 are ENHRY and SYGVKD. The V end was cut by 8 bases, the J end by 5 bases, with 10 bases between. The CDR3 DNA reads TGTGCCATCCAGACGGAGGATCAGCCCCAGCATTTT. This gives the protein CAIQTEDQPQHF.

This clonotype was recorded many times. The chain joins TRBV7-7 to TRBJ2-7, with D maybe TRBD2 (6 bases). Per germline, CDR1 SSHAT and CDR2 FNYEAQ (reference sequence). V was cut by 1 base and J by 2 bases, with 21 bases left in between. This CDR3 has 18 residues. The CDR3 protein is CASSLEMCGTGGAYEQYV. CDR3 in DNA: TGTGCCAGCAGCTTAGAGATGTGCGGCACCGGCGGGGCCTACGAGCAGTACGTC.

The gene calls are TRBV20-1 and TRBJ2-7, with TRBD1 matching 7 bases. Losses at the gene ends were 6 bases for V and 3 bases for J; bases not matched to a gene: 8. The length of the CDR3 is 13 residues. Germline values: CDR1 DFQATT, CDR2 SNEGSKA (reference sequence). This chain's CDR3 is CSAILDRVYEQYF. CDR3 nucleotides: TGCAGTGCCATACTCGACAGGGTCTACGAGCAGTACTTC.

This clonotype was detected ten times or more. The rearrangement joins TRBV18 to TRBJ2-7; D uncertain. The V gene's germline CDR1 is KGHSH and CDR2 LQKENI. The CDR3 has 13 residues. The V and J ends lost 2 bases and 4 bases respectively, with 9 bases between them. CDR3 amino acids: CASSPGRLYEQYF. The CDR3 DNA reads TGTGCCAGCTCACCAGGACGGTTATACGAGCAGTACTTC.

This clonotype was recorded a few times. The chain links TRBV19 to TRBJ2-6; no firm D call. Germline lookup yields CDR1 LNHDA and CDR2 SQIVND (reference sequence). The CDR3 spans 17 residues. V was trimmed by 8 bases and J by 0 bases, leaving 17 bases between them. This chain's CDR3 is CASRSSLAVSGANVLTF. CDR3 coding DNA: TGTGCCAGTCGTAGTAGCTTGGCGGTCTCTGGGGCCAACGTCCTGACTTTC.

This clonotype was counted ten times or more. V usage is TRBV29-1 and J usage is TRBJ1-5, with a tentative D call TRBD1 (5 bases). This CDR3 has 12 residues. The V gene's germline CDR1 is SQVTM and CDR2 ANQGSEA. V dropped 4 bases and J dropped 8 bases, with 12 bases sitting between them. DNA for the CDR3: TGCAGCGTTGGTTCTGGCAGGGAGCCCCAGCATTTT. It specifies CSVGSGREPQHF.

The CDR3 reads CASSGDTQYF. The CDR3 DNA reads as TGTGCCAGCAGCGGAGATACGCAGTATTTT. The V call is TRBV9, the J call TRBJ2-3; no clear D gene. V dropped 3 bases and J dropped 5 bases, with 1 base sitting between them. The CDR3 totals 10 residues. Germline-derived CDR1 and CDR2 are SGDLS and YYNGEE.

This sequence joins TRBV20-1 and TRBJ2-7; 7 positions agree with TRBD2. The germline CDR1 and CDR2 sequences are DFQATT and SNEGSKA (reference sequence). Trimming cost V 0 bases and J 0 bases; bases outside gene matches: 8. The CDR3 sequence is 16 residues long. In DNA form, the CDR3 reads TGCAGTGCTAGAGATCCCTTGCGGGGGAGCTCCTACGAGCAGTACTTC. It specifies CSARDPLRGSSYEQYF.

The rearrangement uses TRBV6-2 or TRBV6-3 and TRBJ2-3; 9 positions match TRBD2. The trim removed 2 bases at V and 0 bases at J, leaving 18 bases unmatched. The CDR3 covers 21 residues. From germline, CDR1 is MNHEY and CDR2 SVGEGT. The CDR3 nucleotides are TGTGCCAGCAGTTACCCGATTGGCGGACTAGCGCAAAGTCCTAGCACAGATACGCAGTATTTT. It specifies CASSYPIGGLAQSPSTDTQYF.

This clonotype has a count of ten or more. The rearrangement uses TRBV10-2 and TRBJ1-5; weak D call: TRBD1 (5 bases). Germline values: CDR1 WSHSY, CDR2 SAAADI. V lost 4 bases to trimming and J lost 5 bases, with 9 bases between them. This CDR3 region has 13 residues. For the CDR3, the DNA is TGCGCCAGCAGTGTAACAGGAGATCAGCCCCAGCATTTT. Amino acid sequence: CASSVTGDQPQHF.

The rearrangement joins TRBV7-9 to TRBJ1-4, with a tentative D call TRBD1 (5 bases). Germline V gene lookup returns CDR1 SEHNR and CDR2 FQNEAQ (reference sequence). The CDR3 is made up of 12 amino acids. V was trimmed by 5 bases and J by 6 bases, leaving 7 bases between them. The chain's CDR3 is CASSVRDEKLFF. DNA of the CDR3: TGTGCCAGCAGCGTCAGGGATGAAAAACTGTTTTTT. The full variable domain, completed using reference TRBV7-9 and TRBJ1-4, is DTGVSQNPRHKITKRGQNVTFRCDPISEHNRLYWYRQTLGQGPEFLTYFQNEAQLEKSRLLSDRFSAERPKGSFSTLEIQRTEQGDSAMYLCASSVRDEKLFFGSGTQLSVL.

The chain combines TRBV7-9 with TRBJ1-1; perhaps TRBD1 as D (6 bases). The germline V gene encodes CDR1 SEHNR and CDR2 FQNEAQ (reference sequence). The CDR3 totals 16 residues. V was shortened by 1 base and J by 1 base, with 13 bases between the two germline ends. The CDR3: CASSLEGGFGNTEAFF. CDR3 bases: TGTGCCAGCAGCTTAGAAGGGGGTTTTGGGAACACTGAAGCTTTCTTT. The full variable domain, with the rest looked up from reference TRBV7-9 and TRBJ1-1, is DTGVSQNPRHKITKRGQNVTFRCDPISEHNRLYWYRQTLGQGPEFLTYFQNEAQLEKSRLLSDRFSAERPKGSFSTLEIQRTEQGDSAMYLCASSLEGGFGNTEAFFGQGTRLTVV.

Only a few counts were recorded for this clonotype. The rearrangement links TRBV28 to TRBJ2-1; TRBD2 agrees at 9 bases. V shed 5 bases and J 9 bases; nucleotides not matched to a gene: 5. The V gene's germline CDR1 is MDHEN and CDR2 SYDVKM. The CDR3 is 13 amino acids. Here the CDR3 reads CASSLRTSVEQFF. The CDR3 region has the DNA TGTGCCAGCAGTCTAAGGACTAGCGTTGAGCAGTTCTTC.

The chain joins TRBV20-1 to TRBJ1-1; D is unclear. Trimming removed 3 bases from V and 5 bases from J, with 7 bases in between. CDR1 and CDR2 from the germline V gene are DFQATT and SNEGSKA (reference sequence). The CDR3 loop spans 11 amino acids. In DNA, the CDR3 is TGCAGTGCTAGGGGGTTGACTGAAGCTTTCTTT. It specifies CSARGLTEAFF.